Listed below are T cell receptor beta chains from one sample, sequenced in a study of blood T cells in healthy people across ages. TCRdb re-called the 5' RACE reads through MiXCR, storing one row per CDR3 protein. The data show about 830,000 distinct CDR3 sequences, 58% seen once. The sample comprised blood. The receptors were sampled from a man younger than 45 in good health. Both conserved end residues are part of each CDR3. A D gene is named only where the DNA matches it firmly. The size entry is marked missing in some rows and otherwise reads once, few, many or a size class.

CDR3 protein,CDR3 DNA,V gene,clone size,J gene,D gene
CASSLHGADERTEAFF,TGTGCCAGCAGTCTTCATGGGGCGGACGAGAGAACTGAAGCTTTCTTT,TRBV6-2/TRBV6-3,NA,TRBJ1-1,NA
CASSQDRGTGRETQYF,TGCGCCAGCAGCCAAGATCGTGGGACAGGAAGAGAGACCCAGTACTTC,TRBV4-3,NA,TRBJ2-5,TRBD1
CSVRSGRARPYYNEQFF,TGCAGCGTCAGGAGCGGGAGGGCGAGGCCTTACTACAATGAGCAGTTCTTC,TRBV29-1,NA,TRBJ2-1,TRBD2
CSARQGADYGYTF,TGCAGTGCCAGACAGGGGGCCGACTATGGCTACACCTTC,TRBV20-1,NA,TRBJ1-2,TRBD1
CATKGRLANEQFF,TGCGCCACGAAGGGGCGACTTGCAAATGAGCAGTTCTTC,TRBV5-1,NA,TRBJ2-1,NA
CASSPRIESSYEQYF,TGCGCCAGCAGCCCCCGAATTGAAAGCTCCTACGAGCAGTACTTC,TRBV4-3,few,TRBJ2-7,NA
CASSTNGDTQYF,TGTGCCAGCAGTACGAACGGAGATACGCAGTATTTT,TRBV6-2/TRBV6-3,few,TRBJ2-3,NA
CSAELGQGPNYGYTF,TGCAGCGCAGAACTGGGACAGGGCCCTAACTATGGCTACACCTTC,TRBV29-1,NA,TRBJ1-2,TRBD1
CSATPQRRFEAFF,TGCAGTGCTACGCCCCAACGGCGGTTCGAAGCTTTCTTT,TRBV20-1,once,TRBJ1-1,NA
CASSLAGQQNTEAFF,TGTGCCAGCAGCTTAGCGGGGCAGCAGAACACTGAAGCTTTCTTT,TRBV11-1,NA,TRBJ1-1,NA
CASSQGRFGETQYF,TGTGCCAGCAGCCAAGGGCGGTTCGGGGAGACCCAGTACTTC,TRBV3-1,NA,TRBJ2-5,NA
CASSQSYEQFF,TGTGCCAGCAGTCAGTCGTACGAGCAGTTCTTC,TRBV12-3/TRBV12-4,NA,TRBJ2-1,NA
CSAWGGEANEQFF,TGCAGTGCTTGGGGGGGCGAGGCCAATGAGCAGTTCTTC,TRBV20-1,NA,TRBJ2-1,NA
CSVRTRGRENIQYF,TGCAGTGTTAGGACCCGCGGGAGGGAAAACATTCAGTACTTC,TRBV20-1,NA,TRBJ2-4,TRBD2
CASSQDRGGIGTDTQYF,TGCGCCAGCAGCCAAGATCGTGGCGGGATTGGCACAGATACGCAGTATTTT,TRBV4-3,few,TRBJ2-3,NA
CASSFGDQSYNEQFF,TGCGCCAGCAGCTTTGGGGACCAGAGCTACAATGAGCAGTTCTTC,TRBV5-1,few,TRBJ2-1,NA
CASSPEIHNEQYF,TGCGCCAGCAGCCCCGAAATTCACAATGAGCAGTACTTC,TRBV5-1,NA,TRBJ2-7,NA
CASSPTGLAETQYF,TGTGCCAGCAGCCCAACGGGACTAGCGGAGACCCAGTACTTC,TRBV7-2,few,TRBJ2-5,TRBD2
CASTKNRDLAATQYF,TGTGCCAGCACCAAAAACAGGGATTTAGCTGCGACCCAGTACTTC,TRBV5-4,NA,TRBJ2-5,NA
CASSLGQAGRNEQFF,TGTGCCAGCAGCTTAGGTCAGGCAGGGCGAAATGAGCAGTTCTTC,TRBV11-2,few,TRBJ2-1,NA
CASSLKRDASSYEQYF,TGTGCCAGCAGTTTAAAAAGGGATGCGAGCTCCTACGAGCAGTACTTC,TRBV12-3/TRBV12-4,NA,TRBJ2-7,NA
CASRPPHKRAVDNEQFF,TGTGCCAGCAGACCTCCCCACAAGCGAGCGGTTGACAATGAGCAGTTCTTC,TRBV12-3/TRBV12-4,few,TRBJ2-1,NA
CASSPPPGAVALETQYF,TGCGCCAGCAGCCCCCCGCCCGGGGCAGTTGCGTTGGAGACCCAGTACTTC,TRBV5-1,NA,TRBJ2-5,NA
CSVPSYNTYNEQFF,TGCAGTGTACCATCTTACAATACCTACAATGAGCAGTTCTTC,TRBV20-1,NA,TRBJ2-1,NA
CASSPTFIASGPESTEAFF,TGCGCCAGCAGCCCCACGTTCATTGCCTCGGGCCCTGAGAGCACTGAAGCTTTCTTT,TRBV5-1,few,TRBJ1-1,NA
CASSQDVSLTALVEDTQYF,TGTGCCAGCAGCCAAGATGTCTCCTTAACTGCTTTGGTTGAGGATACGCAGTATTTT,TRBV4-2,NA,TRBJ2-3,NA
CAISERPATNEKLFF,TGTGCCATCAGTGAGAGGCCAGCAACTAATGAAAAACTGTTTTTT,TRBV10-3,NA,TRBJ1-4,NA
CASRRLGATNEKLFF,TGCGCCAGCAGGCGTCTCGGGGCAACTAACGAAAAACTGTTTTTT,TRBV4-1,NA,TRBJ1-4,NA
CSARPRQAAYEQYF,TGCAGTGCTAGACCGCGACAGGCAGCCTACGAGCAGTACTTC,TRBV20-1,few,TRBJ2-7,NA
CASSLATPLVRRARAYEQYF,TGTGCCAGCAGCTTAGCTACGCCCCTTGTGAGGAGGGCCAGGGCGTACGAGCAGTACTTC,TRBV7-2,NA,TRBJ2-7,NA
CASSSPLPEQGNTEAFF,TGTGCCAGCAGCTCCCCTCTCCCCGAACAGGGGAACACTGAAGCTTTCTTT,TRBV7-9,NA,TRBJ1-1,NA
CATTQTPASGANVLTF,TGTGCCACGACCCAAACTCCGGCCTCTGGGGCCAACGTCCTGACTTTC,TRBV7-2,NA,TRBJ2-6,NA
CAISGLAPGRNEQFF,TGTGCCATCAGTGGACTAGCGCCGGGGAGGAATGAGCAGTTCTTC,TRBV10-3,NA,TRBJ2-1,TRBD2
CSATGVAGVWSYEQYF,TGCAGTGCCACCGGTGTAGCGGGAGTTTGGTCCTACGAGCAGTACTTC,TRBV20-1,NA,TRBJ2-7,TRBD2
CASTWETLANYGYTF,TGTGCCAGCACCTGGGAGACGCTAGCTAACTATGGCTACACCTTC,TRBV5-6,NA,TRBJ1-2,NA
CASSPVRDLGPYEQYF,TGTGCCAGCAGCCCGGTCCGCGACTTGGGACCCTACGAGCAGTACTTC,TRBV7-6,NA,TRBJ2-7,NA
CAGSKQGASYEQYF,TGTGCCGGGTCGAAACAGGGGGCATCCTACGAGCAGTACTTC,TRBV10-3,NA,TRBJ2-7,TRBD1
CASSFGVRGDTQYF,TGTGCCAGCAGTTTCGGGGTGAGAGGAGATACGCAGTATTTT,TRBV12-3/TRBV12-4,many,TRBJ2-3,NA
CATSPPDGNEQFF,TGTGCCACCAGCCCCCCGGATGGAAATGAGCAGTTCTTC,TRBV24-1,few,TRBJ2-1,NA
CASRPMWSRDRGSYEQYF,TGTGCCAGCAGACCGATGTGGAGCCGGGACAGGGGGTCCTACGAGCAGTACTTC,TRBV6-2/TRBV6-3,few,TRBJ2-7,TRBD1
CSAFEQVGTDTLYF,TGCAGTGCTTTTGAGCAGGTCGGCACAGATACGCTGTATTTT,TRBV20-1,NA,TRBJ2-3,NA
CASSADRGTHNEQFF,TGTGCCAGCAGCGCCGATCGGGGGACTCACAATGAGCAGTTCTTC,TRBV7-9,NA,TRBJ2-1,NA
CATTVKNYEQYF,TGTGCCACCACGGTGAAGAACTACGAGCAGTACTTC,TRBV15,NA,TRBJ2-7,NA
CATSDLFGTQYF,TGTGCCACCAGTGATTTGTTTGGTACGCAGTATTTT,TRBV24-1,NA,TRBJ2-3,NA
CSAQPAAGERSEQYF,TGCAGTGCTCAACCCGCGGCGGGAGAGAGGTCCGAGCAGTACTTC,TRBV20-1,NA,TRBJ2-7,TRBD2
CSVKVSGANVLTF,TGCAGCGTGAAGGTGAGCGGGGCCAACGTCCTGACTTTC,TRBV29-1,NA,TRBJ2-6,NA
CASSILAGGPSEQFF,TGTGCCAGTAGTATACTAGCGGGAGGGCCCAGTGAGCAGTTCTTC,TRBV19,NA,TRBJ2-1,TRBD2
CASSPVRISYEQYF,TGTGCCAGCAGCCCCGTTAGGATCTCCTACGAGCAGTACTTC,TRBV7-2,NA,TRBJ2-7,NA
CASSLVRGGYTF,TGTGCCAGTAGCCTTGTGAGAGGTGGCTACACCTTC,TRBV7-2,NA,TRBJ1-2,NA
CASSAGLTDTQYF,TGTGCCAGCAGTGCCGGACTCACAGATACGCAGTATTTT,TRBV27,few,TRBJ2-3,NA
CASKSIPGGAGDIQYF,TGTGCCAGCAAATCAATTCCCGGGGGGGCCGGGGACATTCAGTACTTC,TRBV12-3/TRBV12-4,NA,TRBJ2-4,TRBD2
CASSLRTAAYEQYF,TGTGCCAGCAGCTTAAGGACAGCAGCCTACGAGCAGTACTTC,TRBV11-2,few,TRBJ2-7,NA
CASSSAGTELTDTQYF,TGTGCCAGCAGCTCTGCCGGGACAGAGCTGACGGATACGCAGTATTTT,TRBV7-9,NA,TRBJ2-3,TRBD1
CASSPRVSRERDTEAFF,TGTGCCAGCTCACCAAGGGTGAGTCGCGAGCGGGACACTGAAGCTTTCTTT,TRBV18,few,TRBJ1-1,NA
CASSAQIQGAEQYF,TGTGCCAGCAGCGCCCAGATTCAGGGGGCCGAGCAGTACTTC,TRBV9,many,TRBJ2-7,TRBD1
CATRGSGSTDTQYF,TGTGCCACCAGGGGGAGCGGGAGCACAGATACGCAGTATTTT,TRBV6-5,NA,TRBJ2-3,NA
CASSLQGVSYEQYF,TGTGCCAGCAGTTTACAGGGGGTTTCGTACGAGCAGTACTTC,TRBV12-3/TRBV12-4,NA,TRBJ2-7,TRBD1
CASSSLRDGRWPLHF,TGTGCCAGCAGTTCCCTCAGGGACGGCCGATGGCCCCTCCACTTT,TRBV6-5,NA,TRBJ1-6,NA
CASSDGLGAYNEQFF,TGTGCCAGCAGCGACGGACTAGGCGCCTACAATGAGCAGTTCTTC,TRBV9,NA,TRBJ2-1,TRBD2
CASSATMGNNYGYTF,TGTGCCAGCAGCGCAACGATGGGGAATAACTATGGCTACACCTTC,TRBV25-1,few,TRBJ1-2,NA